This passage covers 19 T cell receptor beta chains from one sample sequenced in a study of CD8 T cells in ankylosing spondylitis. TCRdb re-called the 5' RACE reads with MiXCR, one entry per CDR3 protein. Of roughly 30,000 distinct CDR3 sequences in the sample, nearly 5.5% were seen once. Sample: blood, either unsorted or a sorted T cell fraction (not recorded which). These receptors all come from a female donor with ankylosing spondylitis or in good health (not recorded which).

This clonotype showed up many times. This chain links TRBV9 with TRBJ2-7; the match to TRBD1 covers 7 bases. The trim removed 4 bases at V and 6 bases at J, leaving 13 bases unmatched. The length of the CDR3 is 15 residues. Germline V gene sequence: CDR1 SGDLS, CDR2 YYNGEE. Here the CDR3 DNA reads TGTGCCAGCAGCCCCGGGACAGCTGCCCCGCGCGAGCAGTACTTC. Protein product: CASSPGTAAPREQYF.

This clonotype was seen more than once but under ten times. This chain uses TRBV9 with TRBJ2-3; D gene unclear. CDR3 size: 13 residues. In germline, CDR1 is SGDLS, CDR2 YYNGEE. Trimming cost V 3 bases and J 6 bases, with 11 bases left between them. CDR3 protein: CASSASPGDTQYF. The CDR3 DNA sequence: TGTGCCAGCAGCGCCTCACCCGGGGATACGCAGTATTTT. Together with reference TRBV9 and TRBJ2-3, the CDR3 gives the full variable domain: DSGVTQTPKHLITATGQRVTLRCSPRSGDLSVYWYQQSLDQGLQFLIQYYNGEERAKGNILERFSAQQFPDLHSELNLSSLELGDSALYFCASSASPGDTQYFGPGTRLTVL.

There are many counts of this clonotype. The chain joins TRBV9 to TRBJ2-7, with D possibly being TRBD1 (6 bases). CDR1 is SGDLS and CDR2 is YYNGEE in the germline V gene. The CDR3 runs 16 residues. V dropped 0 bases and J dropped 2 bases, with 15 bases sitting between them. The CDR3 nucleotides are TGTGCCAGCAGCGTAGCCCCATCCACAGGGACCTACGAGCAGTACTTC. Protein product: CASSVAPSTGTYEQYF.

This chain connects TRBV9 to TRBJ2-5, with a weak D call TRBD1 (7 bases). CDR1 is SGDLS, CDR2 YYNGEE, per germline. The CDR3 is 16 residues long. V dropped 0 bases and J dropped 5 bases, with 17 bases sitting between them. Here the CDR3 reads CASSVGGGGNRETQYF. CDR3 nucleotide sequence: TGTGCCAGCAGCGTAGGTGGAGGGGGCAATCGGGAGACCCAGTACTTC.

This clonotype has a count of ten or more. This chain connects TRBV9 to TRBJ1-3; 7 positions agree with TRBD1. J lost 3 bases, V lost 1 base, and 7 bases had no gene match. This CDR3 spans 16 amino acids. From germline, CDR1 is SGDLS and CDR2 YYNGEE. CDR3 amino acids: CASSVTEQGNGNTIYF. CDR3 DNA sequence: TGTGCCAGCAGCGTAACTGAACAGGGGAATGGAAACACCATATATTTT.

This clonotype was seen many times. V and J are TRBV9 and TRBJ2-5; D ambiguous. The CDR3 loop spans 13 amino acids. The ends were cut back, 3 bases at V and 4 bases at J, with 10 bases in the middle. Germline CDR1 is SGDLS and CDR2 is YYNGEE. The CDR3 DNA is TGTGCCAGCAGCGGGCCGGGTGGAGAGACCCAGTACTTC. This encodes CASSGPGGETQYF.

This clonotype occurred many times. The chain carries TRBV9 and TRBJ1-3, with 7 bases identical to TRBD1. Germline V CDR1 and CDR2: SGDLS, YYNGEE. The CDR3 sequence is 13 residues long. Trimming at V came to 0 bases and at J to 8 bases, leaving 2 bases not matched to a gene. The CDR3 region has the DNA TGTGCCAGCAGCGTAGGACAGGGAGACACCATATATTTT. Amino acid sequence: CASSVGQGDTIYF. Combining the CDR3 with reference TRBV9 and TRBJ1-3 gives the whole variable domain DSGVTQTPKHLITATGQRVTLRCSPRSGDLSVYWYQQSLDQGLQFLIQYYNGEERAKGNILERFSAQQFPDLHSELNLSSLELGDSALYFCASSVGQGDTIYFGEGSWLTVV.

The sample holds many counts of this clonotype. The CDR3 coding sequence is TGTGCCAGCTCACCGGGGACTAGCGTCGAGACCCAGTACTTC. Residues: CASSPGTSVETQYF. The chain combines TRBV9 with TRBJ2-5; 10 nucleotides line up with TRBD2. Trimming took 7 bases from V and 5 from J; bases not matched to a gene: 8. CDR1 SGDLS and CDR2 YYNGEE come from the germline V gene. The CDR3 consists of 14 residues.

This clonotype appeared many times. V is TRBV9 and J is TRBJ2-1, with 8 bases matching TRBD2. There are 14 residues in the CDR3. The trim removed 3 bases at V and 9 bases at J, leaving 8 bases unmatched. Germline V gene lookup returns CDR1 SGDLS and CDR2 YYNGEE. In nucleotides, the CDR3 is TGTGCCAGCAGCGCTTACACCCGGGAGGGTGAGCAGTTCTTC. Amino acids: CASSAYTREGEQFF.

The J gene is TRBJ2-7, the V gene TRBV9; the match to TRBD1 covers 9 bases. Germline V gene lookup returns CDR1 SGDLS and CDR2 YYNGEE. The V segment lost 8 bases and the J segment 6 bases; nucleotides outside the gene matches: 6. CDR3 length equals 12 residues. The CDR3 sequence is CASGDRGSEQYF. The CDR3 DNA follows: TGTGCCAGTGGCGACAGGGGGTCCGAGCAGTACTTC. The entire variable domain, with the rest obtained from reference TRBV9 and TRBJ2-7, is as follows: DSGVTQTPKHLITATGQRVTLRCSPRSGDLSVYWYQQSLDQGLQFLIQYYNGEERAKGNILERFSAQQFPDLHSELNLSSLELGDSALYFCASGDRGSEQYFGPGTRLTVT.

This clonotype was observed at least ten times. The chain joins TRBV9 to TRBJ2-1; D call uncertain. CDR3 length: 11 residues. V lost 3 bases and J lost 9, with 7 bases in between. Germline CDR1 SGDLS, CDR2 YYNGEE. The CDR3 sequence is CASSAGPEQFF. For the CDR3, the DNA is TGTGCCAGCAGCGCAGGACCTGAGCAGTTCTTC.

The V and J genes are TRBV9 and TRBJ2-2, with 12 bases that match TRBD2. This CDR3 is 20 amino acids long. CDR1 and CDR2 (germline): SGDLS, YYNGEE. Trimming at V came to 4 bases and at J to 0 bases, leaving 13 bases not matched to a gene. This CDR3 is CASSREAGLAGAANTGELFF. CDR3 DNA: TGTGCCAGCAGCAGAGAAGCGGGACTAGCGGGCGCCGCGAACACCGGGGAGCTGTTTTTT.

This clonotype was seen at least ten times. V usage is TRBV9 and J usage is TRBJ2-1; 12 bases map to TRBD2. The V and J ends lost 7 bases and 2 bases, in that order; junction bases with no gene match: 1. The CDR3 consists of 14 residues. Per germline, CDR1 SGDLS and CDR2 YYNGEE. The CDR3 loop reads CASASGRAYNEQFF. The CDR3 nucleotides read TGTGCCAGCGCTAGCGGGAGGGCCTACAATGAGCAGTTCTTC.

This clonotype was seen repeatedly, ten times or more. This CDR3 is CASSAPPGGDYEQYF. Here the CDR3 DNA reads TGTGCCAGCAGCGCCCCTCCGGGAGGGGACTACGAGCAGTACTTC. The genes are TRBV9 and TRBJ2-7, with TRBD2 matching 8 bases. V gave up 3 bases and J gave up 3 bases; unmatched junction bases: 8. The CDR3 is 15 amino acids. Germline CDR1 and CDR2: SGDLS and YYNGEE.

The genes are TRBV9 and TRBJ2-2, with 7 bases fitting TRBD2. From germline, CDR1 is SGDLS and CDR2 YYNGEE. CDR3 length: 15 residues. With V trimmed by 2 bases and J by 4 bases, 5 bases remained unmatched. For the CDR3, the DNA is TGTGCCAGCAGCGTTTCGGGACTACTCACCGGGGAGCTGTTTTTT. This codes for CASSVSGLLTGELFF.

The rearrangement uses TRBV9 and TRBJ1-1; no definite D call. CDR1 and CDR2 (germline): SGDLS, YYNGEE. V lost 4 bases and J lost 7, with 17 bases in between. The CDR3 is made up of 14 amino acids. The DNA for the CDR3 is TGTGCCAGCAGCCCCTCATCTCAACTGGGTGAAGCTTTCTTT. Amino acid sequence: CASSPSSQLGEAFF.

This clonotype has more than one count but fewer than ten. J is TRBJ2-5 and V is TRBV9; D might be TRBD1 or TRBD2, each matching 6 bases. The CDR3 spans 14 residues. The germline V gene has CDR1 SGDLS and CDR2 YYNGEE. V was pared by 4 bases and J by 5 bases, with 15 bases between. The CDR3 nucleotides are TGTGCCAGCAGCTCGGGACAAGGGAGGGAGACCCAGTACTTC. This sequence encodes CASSSGQGRETQYF.

This clonotype has a count of ten or more. The chain recombines TRBV9 with TRBJ1-4; D is undetermined. This CDR3 is built from 14 residues. Germline V CDR1 and CDR2: SGDLS, YYNGEE. Trimming stripped 0 bases from V and 8 bases from J, with 11 bases between. The CDR3 region has the DNA TGTGCCAGCAGCGTAGATGTATCGGTGGAAAAACTGTTTTTT. Translating gives CASSVDVSVEKLFF.

This clonotype was counted many times. The V call is TRBV9, the J call TRBJ2-7; D not certain. Germline V gene lookup returns CDR1 SGDLS and CDR2 YYNGEE. This CDR3 comprises 15 residues. The V end was cut by 0 bases, the J end by 2 bases, with 12 bases between. The CDR3 is CASSVAVGTTYEQYF. The CDR3, as DNA: TGTGCCAGCAGCGTAGCTGTGGGTACTACCTACGAGCAGTACTTC.